Sequencing of this TCR beta chain was carried out in a study of blood T cell repertoires in COVID-19 (dated by TCRdb to between 2020 and 2021). Study-level background: The collaborator samples originated in the United States, Italy and Spain and spanned the acute and convalescent phases of COVID-19. The prospective study material was composed of cDNA or gDNA derived from T cells, B-cell-depleted T cells, or PBMCs. Subjects who had been exposed to COVID-19, were actively infected with it, or had recovered from it provided the deeply sampled blood TCRbeta repertoires that made up the dataset. The repertoires were released in a freely available public database meant as a resource for research on the immune response to SARS-CoV-2. Samples came from the ongoing ImmuneRACE study (first 160 participants) plus 1,254 subjects from 6 global collaborators. Nearly every sample came with metadata listing a de-identified subject ID, COVID-19 status, age in years and sex. Where HLA class I and class II types were available, the types were taken from metadata supplied by the sample provider, not from assay-based typing.

Each collaborating institution followed its own protocols to collect whole blood in K2EDTA tubes. Collaborator samples were shipped for TCRbeta analysis as frozen whole blood, isolated PBMCs, or DNA extracted from either sample type. Points on this clone: Its antigen target is currently unknown. No clone much larger than this one lies a single base away; base qualities are absent.

TCRbeta CDR3 regions were amplified from genomic DNA by means of the immunoSEQ Assay, a bias-controlled multiplex PCR. On the authors' methods: The number of nucleated cells in each sample was estimated from the amplification of reference gene primers within the assay. To quantify the absolute abundance of each unique TCRbeta CDR3 rearrangement, sequence reads were collapsed and filtered. For each sample, productive Simpson clonality was calculated as the square root of Simpson's diversity index over productive rearrangements. TCRdb re-hosts the immuneACCESS table, in-frame sequences only. Its copies lack some clones; in the studies checked, an unresolved V gene accounts for under half of them, and the cause for the rest is not known. The D gene and trimming were derived from the DNA, and the V and J assignments and clone size from that table. Counted in this sample were about 26,000 clones; roughly 84% of them appeared once. Approximately 23% of the sample is in the top ten clones.

V is cut back by 0 bases and J by 2 bases, with 4 bases in the junction unmatched. The CDR3, from cysteine to phenylalanine, totals 16 residues. The sequence is cut down to CDR3 DNA, 48 bases in frame from base 1. Reading the germline V gene (reference sequence) gives CDR1 WNHNN and CDR2 SYGVQD. The paper as a whole reports these results and caveats: How much clinical and demographic metadata was included differed by source and by participant, and the metadata was provided uncurated.

The sequence derives from a human donor in a cohort sampled during active COVID-19. The sequencing sample was made of peripheral blood. Rearrangement joined TRBV10-1 to TRBJ2-1; the junction holds 7 bases that match TRBD1. DNA sequence: TGCGCCAGCAGTGAGTCCGAGACAGGGACCTACAATGAGCAGTTCTTC. Translated, this is CASSESETGTYNEQFF.